Listed below are T cell receptor beta chains from one sample, sequenced in a study of blood T cell repertoires in COVID-19. Here immunoSEQ multiplex PCR was the method, and the copy in TCRdb shows in-frame clones only, minus some. The sample shows 430,000 or so clones, approximately 90% of them seen only once. The sample comprised peripheral blood. Every receptor here comes from a man aged 18 to 29 with COVID-19, enrolled during active disease. Each CDR3 is given with its conserved first and last residue. Each record gives: J gene, D gene, clone size, V gene, CDR3 DNA, CDR3 protein. The D gene is left open where the match is weak. Clone size is given for some rows only: seen once, a few or many times, or a class if the clone is expanded.

>TRBJ2-3|TRBD2|.|TRBV5-4
TGTGCCAGCAGCTTGGCCGGGACTAGCGTAGATACGCAGTATTTT
CASSLAGTSVDTQYF
>TRBJ2-1|.|.|TRBV7-9
TGTGCCAGCAGCTTCGGTGGGCGCTCCTACAATGAGCAGTTCTTC
CASSFGGRSYNEQFF
>TRBJ2-6|.|.|TRBV18
TGTGCCAGCTCGCCTCCGGGCCAGGGAGGTGGAGCTGGGGCCAACGTCCTGACTTTC
CASSPPGQGGGAGANVLTF
>TRBJ2-1|TRBD2|.|TRBV6-4
TGTGCCAGCAGTAGGTTGCGGGGGGTCTCCTACAATGAGCAGTTCTTC
CASSRLRGVSYNEQFF
>TRBJ1-3|.|.|TRBV2
TGTGCCAGCGGAGACAGGCATAACTCTGGAAACACCATATATTTT
CASGDRHNSGNTIYF
>TRBJ1-3|.|.|TRBV2
TGTGCCAGCAGTGATGGGAGCCCGAGTGGAAACACCATATATTTT
CASSDGSPSGNTIYF
>TRBJ2-1|TRBD2|.|TRBV27
TGTGCCAGCAGTTTGCTACTAGCGGGGGGGATTGCCTACAATGAGCAGTTCTTC
CASSLLLAGGIAYNEQFF
>TRBJ2-7|TRBD1|few|TRBV2
TGTGCCAGCAGACTGGGACAGACCTCTTCCTACGAGCAGTACTTC
CASRLGQTSSYEQYF
>TRBJ2-1|.|.|TRBV24-1
TGTGCCACCAGTGACCATCGTAGAAGCTCCTACAATGAGCAGTTCTTC
CATSDHRRSSYNEQFF
>TRBJ2-2|.|few|TRBV10-1
TGCGCCAGCAGTGAGGTTACTACCCCCGGGGAGCTGTTTTTT
CASSEVTTPGELFF
>TRBJ1-1|.|.|TRBV19
TGTGCCAGTAGTATGGGGGGGCGGAGAACTGAAGCTTTCTTT
CASSMGGRRTEAFF
>TRBJ2-3|TRBD2|.|TRBV6-1
TGTGCCAGCAGTGCTCGGACTAGCGGGGGGGTCTCGGATACGCAGTATTTT
CASSARTSGGVSDTQYF
>TRBJ1-5|.|.|TRBV2
TGTGCCAGCAGTGAGCAGGGAAATAGCAATCAGCCCCAGCATTTT
CASSEQGNSNQPQHF
>TRBJ1-1|.|.|TRBV7-3
TGTGCCAGCAGCCTCTATCCGACAGGAGTGAACACTGAAGCTTTCTTT
CASSLYPTGVNTEAFF
>TRBJ2-1|TRBD2|.|TRBV30
TGTGCCTGGAGTCAGAGCGGGAGGGCCGTGAATGAGCAGTTCTTC
CAWSQSGRAVNEQFF
>TRBJ2-2|.|.|TRBV18
TGTGCCAGCTCACCACTAGACACCGGGGAGCTGTTTTTT
CASSPLDTGELFF
>TRBJ2-3|.|many|TRBV7-8
TGTGCCAGCAGCGCCCCTAGAGCAGATACGCAGTATTTT
CASSAPRADTQYF
>TRBJ2-7|.|few|TRBV12-5
TGTGCTAGTGGAACCGACAGCGAGCAGTACTTC
CASGTDSEQYF
>TRBJ2-5|TRBD2|.|TRBV5-8
TGTGCCAGCAGCTCGAGACTAGCGGTAGAGACCCAGTACTTC
CASSSRLAVETQYF
>TRBJ2-1|TRBD2|.|TRBV5-4
TGTGCCAGCAGTCTAGCGGGAGCGAGCTCCTACAATGAGCAGTTCTTC
CASSLAGASSYNEQFF
>TRBJ2-1|.|.|TRBV5-1
TGCGCCAGCAGCTTATCCGGGTACAATGAGCAGTTCTTC
CASSLSGYNEQFF